These 27 T cell receptor beta chains were sequenced from one sample in a study of response to subunit inactivated influenza vaccine. TCRdb itself ran the RT-PCR reads through MiXCR, one entry per CDR3 protein. The sample includes 450,000 to 550,000 distinct CDR3 sequences, over 25% seen only once; the top ten take under 2.5%. The source was CD4+ T cells sorted from PBMCs, collected around 5 days after vaccination. These receptors all stem from a man aged 50 to 59 who received an inactivated influenza vaccine.

This clonotype was observed a single time. The chain uses TRBV3-1 and TRBJ1-6; D not certain. CDR1 and CDR2 from the germline V gene are LGHDT and YNNKEL (reference sequence). V was shortened by 4 bases and J by 10 bases, with 14 bases between the two germline ends. CDR3 size: 14 residues. The CDR3 bases are TGTGCCAGCAGCCCCGGTGGCAGGCCCTCACCCCTCCACTTT. Its translation: CASSPGGRPSPLHF.

The V and J genes are TRBV29-1 and TRBJ2-1, with 8 positions matching TRBD1. This CDR3 is 16 amino acids long. Germline V gene data show CDR1 as SQVTM and CDR2 as ANQGSEA. V lost 2 bases and J lost 3; bases outside the gene matches: 9. CDR3 region: CSVERRGQGGYNEQFF. For the CDR3, the DNA is TGCAGCGTTGAAAGGAGAGGACAGGGTGGCTACAATGAGCAGTTCTTC.

There are a few counts of this clonotype. CDR3 in amino acids: CSASSDRAHQPQHF. Here the CDR3 DNA reads TGCAGTGCTAGTTCGGACAGGGCGCATCAGCCCCAGCATTTT. J is TRBJ1-5 and V is TRBV20-1; TRBD1 agrees at 8 bases. The CDR3 has 14 residues. Unmatched junction bases numbered 6, after V lost 3 bases and J lost 5 bases. Germline-derived CDR1 and CDR2 are DFQATT and SNEGSKA (reference sequence).

This clonotype has more than one count but fewer than ten. The chain employs TRBV11-2 and TRBJ2-5, with TRBD1 matching 8 bases. The CDR3 contains 14 residues. CDR1 is SGHAT, CDR2 FQNNGV, per germline. Trimming removed 6 bases from V and 5 bases from J; junction bases left unmatched: 8. The CDR3 region has the DNA TGTGCCAGCAGACGAGACAGGGGTGGGGAGACCCAGTACTTC. Translating it yields CASRRDRGGETQYF.

This clonotype was observed a few times. The chain recombines TRBV7-2 with TRBJ2-5, with 7 nucleotides matching TRBD2. The CDR3 has 15 amino acids. With 6 bases clipped from V and 6 bases from J, the junction kept 13 bases outside the gene matches. Looked up from germline, CDR1 is SGHTA and CDR2 is FQGNSA. As DNA, the CDR3 is TGTGCCAGCAGATTAAGCGGGACCTGGGTCAAGACCCAGTACTTC. It specifies CASRLSGTWVKTQYF.

The V and J genes are TRBV9 and TRBJ2-1, with D perhaps TRBD1 (6 bases). Trimming removed 2 bases at V and 9 bases at J, with 21 bases between. CDR3 length: 16 amino acids. CDR1 is SGDLS and CDR2 is YYNGEE in the germline V gene. CDR3 sequence: CASSVLGTLGVSEQFF. CDR3 nucleotides: TGTGCCAGCAGCGTCTTAGGGACACTGGGGGTCAGTGAGCAGTTCTTC. Complete variable domain (other parts from reference TRBV9 and TRBJ2-1): DSGVTQTPKHLITATGQRVTLRCSPRSGDLSVYWYQQSLDQGLQFLIQYYNGEERAKGNILERFSAQQFPDLHSELNLSSLELGDSALYFCASSVLGTLGVSEQFFGPGTRLTVL.

The genes are TRBV12-3 or TRBV12-4 and TRBJ1-2; perhaps TRBD1 as D (6 bases). This CDR3 spans 12 amino acids. Trimming shortened V by 6 bases and J by 6 bases, and 11 bases separated the two germline ends. CDR3 sequence reads: CASSLGGNGYTF. For the CDR3, the DNA is TGTGCCAGCAGCCTAGGGGGGAATGGCTACACCTTC.

The table lists this clonotype with a few counts. The chain carries TRBV5-1 and TRBJ2-2; possibly TRBD2 for D (6 bases). V lost 0 bases and J lost 6, with 12 bases in between. The CDR3 consists of 15 residues. Germline V gives CDR1 SGHRS, CDR2 YFSETQ. The CDR3 region has the DNA TGCGCCAGCAGCTTGGTCGGCGGGGTTTCCGGGGAGCTGTTTTTT. Translating it yields CASSLVGGVSGELFF.

The chain combines TRBV29-1 with TRBJ2-5, with D unclear. V gave up 4 bases and J gave up 0 bases, with 9 bases separating them. The length of the CDR3 is 13 residues. Per germline, CDR1 SQVTM and CDR2 ANQGSEA. CDR3 sequence: CSVVSKNQETQYF. CDR3 coding DNA: TGCAGCGTTGTTTCGAAGAACCAAGAGACCCAGTACTTC.

The rearrangement links TRBV28 to TRBJ2-7; D unresolved. The V gene lost 5 bases and the J gene lost 3 bases, with 14 bases spanning the gap. CDR3 size: 14 residues. Germline values: CDR1 MDHEN, CDR2 SYDVKM. The CDR3 sequence: CASSPSKGFYEQYF. The DNA for the CDR3 is TGTGCCAGCAGTCCCTCGAAAGGATTCTACGAGCAGTACTTC.

The chain combines TRBV7-6 with TRBJ2-7, with D possibly TRBD2 on 5 matching bases. The V gene's germline CDR1 is SGHVS and CDR2 FNYEAQ. The CDR3 totals 13 residues. V lost 1 base, J lost 7 bases, and 11 bases lay in between. In nucleotides, the CDR3 is TGTGCCAGCAGCTTAGAACAGTCGGGGGAGCAGTACTTC. Translation gives CASSLEQSGEQYF.

This rearrangement joins TRBV9 to TRBJ2-1; 10 positions match TRBD2. Germline CDR1 and CDR2: SGDLS and YYNGEE. The CDR3 totals 15 residues. J gave up 5 bases and V 0 bases, and 2 bases lay outside the gene matches. The CDR3 nucleotides are TGTGCCAGCAGCGTAGGGACTAGCGGTAACAATGAGCAGTTCTTC. Translation: CASSVGTSGNNEQFF.

With regard to this clonotype: Germline is not matched at one junction end, which may reflect a read error. This chain uses TRBV7-6 with TRBJ1-2; no reliable D call. Germline-derived CDR1 and CDR2 are SGHVS and FNYEAQ. The CDR3 has 14 amino acids. For the CDR3, the DNA is TGTGCCAGCAGCAGACACACGGTTAACGATGGCTACACCTTC. This translates into CASSRHTVNDGYTF.

The chain combines TRBV7-2 with TRBJ2-1; 8 nucleotides align to TRBD2. CDR3 length equals 15 residues. After removal of 5 bases from V and 7 bases from J, the junction contained 10 bases not matched to a gene. The germline CDR1 and CDR2 sequences are SGHTA and FQGNSA. The CDR3, as DNA: TGTGCCAGCAGCCGTCGATATAGCGGGAATAATGAGCAGTTCTTC. Its protein is CASSRRYSGNNEQFF. Full variable domain (remainder filled in from reference TRBV7-2 and TRBJ2-1): GAGVSQSPSNKVTEKGKDVELRCDPISGHTALYWYRQSLGQGLEFLIYFQGNSAPDKSGLPSDRFSAERTGGSVSTLTIQRTQQEDSAVYLCASSRRYSGNNEQFFGPGTRLTVL.

CDR3 coding DNA: TGTGCCAGCAGTTCCGGACAGGGCCCAGATACGCAGTATTTT. Amino acid sequence: CASSSGQGPDTQYF. The chain links TRBV28 to TRBJ2-3, with 8 bases aligning to TRBD1. Germline trimming cut 4 bases from V and 4 bases from J; bases unmatched to any gene: 4. This CDR3 is 14 amino acids long. CDR1 is MDHEN, CDR2 SYDVKM, per germline.

The V gene is TRBV6-1, the J gene TRBJ2-2, with TRBD1 matching over 9 bases. The germline V gene has CDR1 MNHNS and CDR2 SASEGT. The CDR3 is 17 amino acids. The V segment lost 6 bases and the J segment 1 base; nucleotides outside the gene matches: 9. The CDR3 loop is CASRQYTGGGNTGELFF. CDR3 coding DNA: TGTGCCAGCAGGCAATATACAGGGGGCGGGAACACCGGGGAGCTGTTTTTT.

The chain carries TRBV15 and TRBJ2-1, with 7 bases identical to TRBD2. The CDR3 spans 13 residues. Per the germline V gene, CDR1 is LNHNV and CDR2 is YYDKDF (reference sequence). V trimming: 5 bases; J trimming: 7 bases; junction bases outside the gene matches: 5. CDR3 sequence reads: CATSWGGRNEQFF. The CDR3 DNA follows: TGTGCCACCAGCTGGGGAGGGAGGAATGAGCAGTTCTTC.

This clonotype was detected many times. As DNA, the CDR3 is TGTGCCAGCAGCTCCGGACAGGGTTGGTCCTACAATGAGCAGTTCTTC. Protein sequence: CASSSGQGWSYNEQFF. The rearrangement links TRBV5-5 to TRBJ2-1; TRBD1 aligns across 8 bases. In germline, CDR1 is SGHKS, CDR2 YYEKEE (reference sequence). The V segment lost 3 bases and the J segment 1 base; nucleotides outside the gene matches: 6. There are 16 residues in the CDR3.

The V gene is TRBV7-2, the J gene TRBJ2-7, with 10 bases matching TRBD2. Germline V gene data show CDR1 as SGHTA and CDR2 as FQGNSA. CDR3 length equals 14 residues. V was clipped by 5 bases and J by 3 bases; unmatched bases: 4. CDR3 nucleotides: TGTGCCAGCAGCCGAAGCGGGGGGGTCTACGAGCAGTACTTC. Its protein is CASSRSGGVYEQYF.

This clonotype has only a few counts. The rearrangement uses TRBV9 and TRBJ2-2; 8 bases match TRBD2. CDR1 SGDLS and CDR2 YYNGEE come from the germline V gene. V shed 5 bases, J shed 7 bases, and the junction held 7 bases outside the gene matches. CDR3 size: 14 residues. The CDR3 is CASRAGRAGGELFF. The CDR3 region has the DNA TGTGCCAGCAGGGCCGGGAGGGCCGGCGGGGAGCTGTTTTTT.

This clonotype was counted a few times. The chain has TRBV20-1 and TRBJ2-7, with 7 positions matching TRBD1. CDR1 is DFQATT, CDR2 SNEGSKA, per germline (reference sequence). Trimming at V came to 3 bases and at J to 0 bases, leaving 5 bases not matched to a gene. CDR3 length: 14 residues. CDR3 coding DNA: TGCAGTGCTAGGTCGGACAGGAACTCCTACGAGCAGTACTTC. This gives the protein CSARSDRNSYEQYF.

The chain employs TRBV12-3 or TRBV12-4 and TRBJ2-1; D possibly corresponds to TRBD1 (6 bases). There are 14 residues in the CDR3. Trimming cost V 6 bases and J 8 bases, with 17 bases left between them. The CDR3 loop reads CASRGNGHRDEQFF. The CDR3 nucleotides read TGTGCCAGCAGAGGGAACGGACACAGGGATGAGCAGTTCTTC.

This clonotype was found many times. This sequence joins TRBV5-1 and TRBJ2-1, with a possible D match to TRBD2 (6 bases). The germline V gene has CDR1 SGHRS and CDR2 YFSETQ. The V and J ends lost 0 bases and 6 bases respectively, with 10 bases between them. The CDR3 runs to 14 residues. The DNA of the CDR3 is TGCGCCAGCAGCTTGGAGGCCGGGAGCAATGAGCAGTTCTTC. This gives the protein CASSLEAGSNEQFF.

This clonotype was found many times. V gene TRBV5-1 combines with J gene TRBJ1-3; 7 bases fit TRBD1. The J segment lost 2 bases and the V segment lost 0 bases, leaving 5 bases of the junction unmatched. From germline, CDR1 is SGHRS and CDR2 YFSETQ. The CDR3 covers 16 residues. CDR3 loop: CASSLVPGGAGNTIYF. CDR3 nucleotides: TGCGCCAGCAGCTTGGTCCCAGGGGGAGCTGGAAACACCATATATTTT.

The sample holds a few counts of this clonotype. The DNA for the CDR3 is TGTGCCAGCAGTTTCATGTTGCGGGGTGGAGATACGCAGTATTTT. As protein: CASSFMLRGGDTQYF. The gene calls are TRBV12-3 or TRBV12-4 and TRBJ2-3; weak D call: TRBD2 (6 bases). CDR3 size: 15 residues. With 3 bases removed from V and 5 bases from J, the gap between germline ends came to 15 bases.

The chain employs TRBV20-1 and TRBJ2-7, with 7 bases that match TRBD2. There are 14 residues in the CDR3. With V trimmed by 5 bases and J by 4 bases, 11 bases remained unmatched. The germline V gene encodes CDR1 DFQATT and CDR2 SNEGSKA (reference sequence). The CDR3 spells CSAGGGTGMYEQYF. CDR3 in DNA: TGCAGTGCTGGGGGGGGGACTGGAATGTACGAGCAGTACTTC.

J is TRBJ2-3 and V is TRBV7-9; 7 bases line up with TRBD1. CDR3 length: 16 amino acids. CDR1 and CDR2 from the germline V gene are SEHNR and FQNEAQ (reference sequence). Trimming took 5 bases from V and 4 from J; bases not matched to a gene: 12. CDR3 DNA: TGTGCCAGCAGCCGTCGTAGCCAGGGGGTCGCAGATACGCAGTATTTT. Its protein product is CASSRRSQGVADTQYF.